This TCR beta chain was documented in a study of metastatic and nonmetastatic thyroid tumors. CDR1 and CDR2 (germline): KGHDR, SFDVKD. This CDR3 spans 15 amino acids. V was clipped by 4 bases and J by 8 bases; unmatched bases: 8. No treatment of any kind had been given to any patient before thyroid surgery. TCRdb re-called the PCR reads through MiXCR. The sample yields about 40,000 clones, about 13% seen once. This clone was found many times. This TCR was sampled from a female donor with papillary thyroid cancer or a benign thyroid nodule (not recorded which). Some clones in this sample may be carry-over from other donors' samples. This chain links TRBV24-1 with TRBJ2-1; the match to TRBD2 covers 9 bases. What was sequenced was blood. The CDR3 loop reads CATSDQREAGDEQFF. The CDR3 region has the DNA TGTGCCACCAGTGACCAGCGGGAGGCGGGCGATGAGCAGTTCTTC.